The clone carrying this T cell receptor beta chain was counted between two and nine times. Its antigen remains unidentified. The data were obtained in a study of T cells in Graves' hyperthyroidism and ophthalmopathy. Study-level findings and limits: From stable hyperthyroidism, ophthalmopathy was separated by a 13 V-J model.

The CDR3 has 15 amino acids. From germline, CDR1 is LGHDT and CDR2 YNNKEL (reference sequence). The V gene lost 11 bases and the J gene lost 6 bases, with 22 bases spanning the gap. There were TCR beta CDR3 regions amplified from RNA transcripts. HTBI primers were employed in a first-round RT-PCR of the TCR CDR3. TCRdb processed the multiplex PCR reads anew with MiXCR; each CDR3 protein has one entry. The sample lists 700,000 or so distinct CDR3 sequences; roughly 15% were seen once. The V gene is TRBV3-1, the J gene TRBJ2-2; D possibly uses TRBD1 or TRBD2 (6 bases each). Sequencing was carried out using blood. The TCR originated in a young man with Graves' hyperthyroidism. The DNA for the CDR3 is TGTGCCCTCAGGGGAACTCGCGGGAATCCCGGGGAGCTGTTTTTT. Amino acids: CALRGTRGNPGELFF.